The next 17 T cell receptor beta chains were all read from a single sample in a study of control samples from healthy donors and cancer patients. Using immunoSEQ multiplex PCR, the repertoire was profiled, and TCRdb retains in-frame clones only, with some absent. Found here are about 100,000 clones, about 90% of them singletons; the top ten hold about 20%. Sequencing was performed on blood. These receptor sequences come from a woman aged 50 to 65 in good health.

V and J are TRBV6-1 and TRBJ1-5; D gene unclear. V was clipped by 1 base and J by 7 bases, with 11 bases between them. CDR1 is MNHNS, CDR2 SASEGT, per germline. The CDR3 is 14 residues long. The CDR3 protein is CASSEGWVGQPQHF. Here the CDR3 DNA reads TGTGCCAGCAGTGAAGGGTGGGTAGGACAGCCCCAGCATTTT.

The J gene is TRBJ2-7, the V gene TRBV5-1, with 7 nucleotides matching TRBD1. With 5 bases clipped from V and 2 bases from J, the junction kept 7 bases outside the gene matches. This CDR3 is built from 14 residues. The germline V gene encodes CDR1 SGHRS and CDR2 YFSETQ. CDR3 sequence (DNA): TGCGCCAGCAGACCACAGGGGCCCACCTACGAGCAGTACTTC. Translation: CASRPQGPTYEQYF.

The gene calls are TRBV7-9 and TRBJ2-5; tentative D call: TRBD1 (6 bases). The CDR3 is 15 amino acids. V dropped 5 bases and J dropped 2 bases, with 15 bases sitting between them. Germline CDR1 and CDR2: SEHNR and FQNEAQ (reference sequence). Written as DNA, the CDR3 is TGTGCCAGCAGCGCACAGGGATCTTGGCAAGAGACCCAGTACTTC. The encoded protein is CASSAQGSWQETQYF.

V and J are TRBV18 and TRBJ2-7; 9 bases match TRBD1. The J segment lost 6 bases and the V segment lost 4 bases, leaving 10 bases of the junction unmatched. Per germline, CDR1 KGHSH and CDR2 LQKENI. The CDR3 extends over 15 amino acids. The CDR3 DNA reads TGTGCCAGCTCACTCACAGGGGGCAGGGGCGGCGAGCAGTACTTC. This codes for CASSLTGGRGGEQYF.

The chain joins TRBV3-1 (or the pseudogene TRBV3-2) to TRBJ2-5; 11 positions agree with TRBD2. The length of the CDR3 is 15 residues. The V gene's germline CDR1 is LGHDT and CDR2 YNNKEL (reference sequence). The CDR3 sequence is CATGSGRAARETQYF. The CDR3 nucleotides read TGTGCTACTGGTAGCGGGAGGGCGGCTCGGGAGACCCAGTACTTC.

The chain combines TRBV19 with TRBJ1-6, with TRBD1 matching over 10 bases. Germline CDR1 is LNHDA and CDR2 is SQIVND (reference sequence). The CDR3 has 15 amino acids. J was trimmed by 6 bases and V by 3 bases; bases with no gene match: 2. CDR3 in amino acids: CASSMGTGANSPLHF. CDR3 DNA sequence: TGTGCCAGTAGTATGGGGACAGGGGCTAATTCACCCCTCCACTTT. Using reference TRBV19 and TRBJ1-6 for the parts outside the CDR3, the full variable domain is DGGITQSPKYLFRKEGQNVTLSCEQNLNHDAMYWYRQDPGQGLRLIYYSQIVNDFQKGDIAEGYSVSREKKESFPLTVTSAQKNPTAFYLCASSMGTGANSPLHFGNGTRLTVT.

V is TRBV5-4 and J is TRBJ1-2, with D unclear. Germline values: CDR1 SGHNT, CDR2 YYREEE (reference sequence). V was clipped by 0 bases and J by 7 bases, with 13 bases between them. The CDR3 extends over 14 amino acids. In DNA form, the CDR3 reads TGTGCCAGCAGCTTGGCCTGGAGTTCACGTGGCTACACCTTC. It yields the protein CASSLAWSSRGYTF.

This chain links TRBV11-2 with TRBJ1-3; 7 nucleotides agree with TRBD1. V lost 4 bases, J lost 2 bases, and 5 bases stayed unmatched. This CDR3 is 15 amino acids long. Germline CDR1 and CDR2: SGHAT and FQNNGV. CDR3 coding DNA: TGTGCCAGCAGCTCTGTGAGGGGGCCTGGAAACACCATATATTTT. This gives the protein CASSSVRGPGNTIYF.

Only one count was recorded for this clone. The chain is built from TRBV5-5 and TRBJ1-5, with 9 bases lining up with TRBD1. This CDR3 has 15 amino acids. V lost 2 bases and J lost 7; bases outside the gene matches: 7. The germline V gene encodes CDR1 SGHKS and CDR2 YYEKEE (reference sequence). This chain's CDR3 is CASSFSRDRDQPQHF. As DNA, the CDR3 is TGTGCCAGCAGCTTCTCTCGGGACAGGGACCAGCCCCAGCATTTT.

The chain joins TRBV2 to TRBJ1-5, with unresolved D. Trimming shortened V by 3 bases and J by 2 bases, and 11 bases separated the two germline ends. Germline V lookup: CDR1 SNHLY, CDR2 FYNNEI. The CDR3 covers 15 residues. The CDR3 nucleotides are TGTGCCAGCAGTGATGGGGATTACGGCAATCAGCCCCAGCATTTT. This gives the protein CASSDGDYGNQPQHF.

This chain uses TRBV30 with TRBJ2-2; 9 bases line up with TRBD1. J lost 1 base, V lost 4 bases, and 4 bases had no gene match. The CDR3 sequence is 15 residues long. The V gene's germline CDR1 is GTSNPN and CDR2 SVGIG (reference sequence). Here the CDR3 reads CAWIGTGLNTGELFF. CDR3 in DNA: TGTGCCTGGATAGGGACAGGGTTGAACACCGGGGAGCTGTTTTTT.

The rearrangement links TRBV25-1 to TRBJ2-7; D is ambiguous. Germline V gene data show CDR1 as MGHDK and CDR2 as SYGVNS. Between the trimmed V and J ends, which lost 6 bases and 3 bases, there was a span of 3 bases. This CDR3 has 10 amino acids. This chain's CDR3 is CASRHYEQYF. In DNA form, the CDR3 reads TGTGCCAGCAGGCACTACGAGCAGTACTTC.

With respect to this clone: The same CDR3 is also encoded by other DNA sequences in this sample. The DNA of the CDR3 is TGTGCCAGCTCACCATCCGGGAACACTGAAGCTTTCTTT. This gives the protein CASSPSGNTEAFF. The chain has TRBV18 and TRBJ1-1; D ambiguous. The germline V gene encodes CDR1 KGHSH and CDR2 LQKENI. V was clipped by 2 bases and J by 1 base, with 5 bases between them. This CDR3 comprises 13 residues.

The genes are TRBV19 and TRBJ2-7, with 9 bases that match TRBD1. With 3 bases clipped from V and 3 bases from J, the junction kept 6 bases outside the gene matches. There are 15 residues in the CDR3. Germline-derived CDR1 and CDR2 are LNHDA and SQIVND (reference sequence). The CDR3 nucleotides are TGTGCCAGTAGTATGACCGGGACAGGGATCTACGAGCAGTACTTC. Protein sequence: CASSMTGTGIYEQYF.

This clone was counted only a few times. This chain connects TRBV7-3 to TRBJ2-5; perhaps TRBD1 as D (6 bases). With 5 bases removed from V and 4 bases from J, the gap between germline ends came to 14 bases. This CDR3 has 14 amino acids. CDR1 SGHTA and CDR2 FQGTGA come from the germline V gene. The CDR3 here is CASSPGHSIETQYF. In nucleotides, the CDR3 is TGTGCCAGCAGCCCGGGACACAGTATAGAGACCCAGTACTTC.

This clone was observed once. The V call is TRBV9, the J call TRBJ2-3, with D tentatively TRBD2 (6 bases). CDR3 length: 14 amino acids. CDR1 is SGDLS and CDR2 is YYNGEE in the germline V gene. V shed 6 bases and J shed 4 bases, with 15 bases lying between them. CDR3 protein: CASNGPGEADTQYF. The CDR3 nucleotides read TGTGCCAGCAACGGGCCCGGGGAGGCAGATACGCAGTATTTT.

The CDR3 bases are TGCGCCAGCAGCTACCTAGAAAAGACCGGGAATTATGGCTACACCTTC. The encoded protein is CASSYLEKTGNYGYTF. J is TRBJ1-2 and V is TRBV4-1, with D unclear. Germline loops: CDR1 MGHRA, CDR2 YSYEKL. This CDR3 has 16 amino acids. Deletions cut 5 bases from V and 5 bases from J, with 21 bases between.